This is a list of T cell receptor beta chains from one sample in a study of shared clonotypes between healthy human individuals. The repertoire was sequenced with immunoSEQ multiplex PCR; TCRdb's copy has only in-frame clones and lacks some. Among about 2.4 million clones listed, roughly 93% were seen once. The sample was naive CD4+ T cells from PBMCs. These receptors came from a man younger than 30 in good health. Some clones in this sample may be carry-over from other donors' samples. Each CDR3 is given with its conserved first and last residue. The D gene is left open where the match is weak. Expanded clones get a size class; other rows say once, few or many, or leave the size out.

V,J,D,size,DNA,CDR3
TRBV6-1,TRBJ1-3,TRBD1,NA,TGTGCCAGCAGTGAAGCGGGCAGGGGGCGAAACACCATATATTTT,CASSEAGRGRNTIYF
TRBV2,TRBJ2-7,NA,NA,TGTGCCAGCAGTGCAGAGCGGTGGAAGGCCTACGAGCAGTACTTC,CASSAERWKAYEQYF
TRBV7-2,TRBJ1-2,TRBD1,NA,TGTGCCAGCAGCCCCCAGCAAGGGGGCGGTGGCTACACCTTC,CASSPQQGGGGYTF
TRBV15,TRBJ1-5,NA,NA,TGTGCCACCAGCACCTATACAGGGTCCGGCAATCAGCCCCAGCATTTT,CATSTYTGSGNQPQHF
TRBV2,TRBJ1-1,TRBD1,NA,TGTGCCAGCACCCTGGACAGGGCTGGACGACTTGGAATGAACACTGAAGCTTTCTTT,CASTLDRAGRLGMNTEAFF
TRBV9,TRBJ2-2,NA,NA,TGTGCCAGCAGCTCCCAAGTCCTAGGACAGACTTCTACCGGGGAGCTGTTTTTT,CASSSQVLGQTSTGELFF
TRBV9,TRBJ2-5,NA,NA,TGTGCCAGCAGCTACCGGGGCCTACCACAAGAGACCCAGTACTTC,CASSYRGLPQETQYF
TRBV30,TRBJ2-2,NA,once,TGTGCCTGGAGTGTATACCCGGGGGAGCTGTTTTTT,CAWSVYPGELFF
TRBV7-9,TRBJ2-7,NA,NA,TGTGCCAGCAGCGGGGGGTCAACTCCTATCTCCTACGAGCAGTACTTC,CASSGGSTPISYEQYF
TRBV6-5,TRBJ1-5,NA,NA,TGTGCCAGCAGTTCCTCCGGACCCTCTAGCAATCAGCCCCAGCATTTT,CASSSSGPSSNQPQHF
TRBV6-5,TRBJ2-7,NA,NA,TGTGCCAGCAGTTCCGGGCTCTACGAGCAGTACTTC,CASSSGLYEQYF
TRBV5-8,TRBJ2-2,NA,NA,TGTGCCAGCAGCCACGGGCGGCTGAACACCGGGGAGCTGTTTTTT,CASSHGRLNTGELFF
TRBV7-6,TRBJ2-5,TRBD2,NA,TGTGCCAGCAGGGCGGGCACTAGCGGTCAAGAGACCCAGTACTTC,CASRAGTSGQETQYF
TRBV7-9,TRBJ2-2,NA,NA,TGTGCCAGCAGCCCCCCCAGGGATACCGGGGAGCTGTTTTTT,CASSPPRDTGELFF
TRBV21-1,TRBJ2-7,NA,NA,TGTGCCAGCAGCAAAGCGCTTGGACAGGCCGGATGCTACGAGCAGTACTTC,CASSKALGQAGCYEQYF
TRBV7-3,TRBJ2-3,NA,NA,TGTGCCAGCAGCTCACAGGGCACAGATACGCAGTATTTT,CASSSQGTDTQYF
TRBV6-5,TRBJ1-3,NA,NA,TGTGCCAGCAGTTACGACGGCCTCAGCTCTGGAAACACCATATATTTT,CASSYDGLSSGNTIYF
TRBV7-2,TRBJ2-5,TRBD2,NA,TGTGCCAGCAGCTTATTGGGCGGGAGGCCCGCACAGGAGACCCAGTACTTC,CASSLLGGRPAQETQYF
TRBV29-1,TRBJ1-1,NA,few,TGCAGCGTTGAGGGGGGACGGCGGAACACTGAAGCTTTCTTT,CSVEGGRRNTEAFF
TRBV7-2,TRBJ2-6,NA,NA,TGTGCCAGCAGCCCAGATTCTGGGGCCAACGTCCTGACTTTC,CASSPDSGANVLTF
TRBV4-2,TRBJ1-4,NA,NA,TGTGCCAGCAGCCAAGACCTATTGCGAAGGAAACTGTTTTTT,CASSQDLLRRKLFF
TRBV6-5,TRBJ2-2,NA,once,TGTGCCAGCAGTTACTCATTTGGGAACACCGGGGAGCTGTTTTTT,CASSYSFGNTGELFF
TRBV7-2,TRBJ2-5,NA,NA,TGTGCCAGCAGCTTAAGAAGGACCGAGACCCAGTACTTC,CASSLRRTETQYF
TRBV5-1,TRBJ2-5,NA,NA,TGCGCCAGCAGCTCGCAGGGGTTTGAAGAGACCCAGTACTTC,CASSSQGFEETQYF
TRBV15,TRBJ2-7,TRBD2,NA,TGTGCCACCCAGCGGGGGGTCAACTCCTACGAGCAGTACTTC,CATQRGVNSYEQYF
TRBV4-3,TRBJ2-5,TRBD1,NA,TGCGCCAGCAGCCTGGACAGGGGGCGAGAGACCCAGTACTTC,CASSLDRGRETQYF
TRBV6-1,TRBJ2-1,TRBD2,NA,TGTGCCAGTTATAGCGGGGAAAGCTCCTACAATGAGCAGTTCTTC,CASYSGESSYNEQFF
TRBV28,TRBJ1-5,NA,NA,TGTGCCACCGCGGGGGGGGGCAATCAGCCCCAGCATTTT,CATAGGGNQPQHF
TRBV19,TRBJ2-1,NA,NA,TGTGCCAGTACCCTAAGGCCAGACTACAATGAGCAGTTCTTC,CASTLRPDYNEQFF
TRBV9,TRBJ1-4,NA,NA,TGTGCCAGCAGCGTAGGGTCAAGGCTGTATGAAAAACTGTTTTTT,CASSVGSRLYEKLFF
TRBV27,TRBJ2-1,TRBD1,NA,TGTGCCAGCACCTTGGGGACAGCGAACAATGAGCAGTTCTTC,CASTLGTANNEQFF
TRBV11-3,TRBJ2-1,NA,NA,TGTGCCAGCAGCCCCCAGCCCGCGGACGGGCAGTTCTTC,CASSPQPADGQFF
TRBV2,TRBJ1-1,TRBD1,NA,TGTGCCAGCAGCCCTAACAGGGGCACTGAAGCTTTCTTT,CASSPNRGTEAFF
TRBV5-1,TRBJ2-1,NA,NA,TGCGCCAGCAGCTTACTTGTCGACAGTTCCTACAATGAGCAGTTCTTC,CASSLLVDSSYNEQFF
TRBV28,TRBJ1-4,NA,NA,TGTGCCAGCAGTTCCCCCCCAGCACGTAATGAAAAACTGTTTTTT,CASSSPPARNEKLFF
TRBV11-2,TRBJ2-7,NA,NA,TGTGCCAGCAGCCCCCGATCCAGGGAGCAGTACTTC,CASSPRSREQYF
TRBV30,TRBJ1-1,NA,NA,TGTGCCTGGAGCGCCGGGCCAACCTCAGCTTTCTTT,CAWSAGPTSAFF
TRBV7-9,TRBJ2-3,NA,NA,TGTGCCAGCAGCTTACCCCTAAGCACAGATACGCAGTATTTT,CASSLPLSTDTQYF
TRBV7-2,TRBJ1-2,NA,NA,TGTGCCAGCAGCTTTTACACTGGCTACACCTTC,CASSFYTGYTF
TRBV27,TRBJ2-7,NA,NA,TGTGCCAGCAGCCTACAGAGGGGTGACGAGCAGTACTTC,CASSLQRGDEQYF
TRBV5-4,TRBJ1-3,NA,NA,TGTGCCAGCAGCTTGGGAGTCTCCTCTGGAAACACCATATATTTT,CASSLGVSSGNTIYF
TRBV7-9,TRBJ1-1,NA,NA,TGTGCCAGCAGCTTCACAGGCCTGGGGAACACTGAAGCTTTCTTT,CASSFTGLGNTEAFF
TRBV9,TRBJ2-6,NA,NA,TGTGCCAGCAGCGTAGGTGGCAGGGGTCATAGTTATTCTGGGGCCAACGTCCTGACTTTC,CASSVGGRGHSYSGANVLTF
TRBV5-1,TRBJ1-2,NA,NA,TGCGCCAGCAGCTTGAAAACCCTGCAAGCTAACTATGGCTACACCTTC,CASSLKTLQANYGYTF
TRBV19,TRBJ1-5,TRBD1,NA,TGTGCCAGTAGTGGCCAGGGGGGATACAGCAATCAGCCCCAGCATTTT,CASSGQGGYSNQPQHF
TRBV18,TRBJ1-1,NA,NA,TGTGCCAGCTCACCGGAACGGATGAACACTGAAGCTTTCTTT,CASSPERMNTEAFF
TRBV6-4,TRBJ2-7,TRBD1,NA,TGTGCCAGCAGCCCGGACAGGACCTCCCACGAGCAGTACTTC,CASSPDRTSHEQYF
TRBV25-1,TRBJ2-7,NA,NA,TGTGCCGTTCCTTCGGGCTACGAGCAGTACTTC,CAVPSGYEQYF
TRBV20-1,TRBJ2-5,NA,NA,TGCAATGCTAGAGATCGGGAGACCCAGTACTTC,CNARDRETQYF